This record concerns one TCR beta chain sequence. Its target is unknown. The data originate from a study of cytomegalovirus exposure and HLA in healthy donors. Study-wide findings and caveats: Both high specificity and high sensitivity reportedly marked the classifier's diagnosis of cytomegalovirus status.

The primer mix had 60 Vbeta and 13 Jbeta primers. Sequencing was performed with immunoSEQ multiplex PCR; in TCRdb, only in-frame clones are kept and a portion is missing. The sample consists of about 83,000 clones, roughly 79% of them appearing once. V was trimmed by 5 bases and J by 6 bases, leaving 5 bases between them. The CDR3 contains 11 residues. Germline V gene data show CDR1 as SEHNR and CDR2 as FQNEAQ (reference sequence). Input material: PBMCs. The rearrangement links TRBV7-9 to TRBJ2-1; D unclear. The receptor was derived from a woman aged 25 to 39 in good health and CMV-seronegative. The CDR3 sequence is CASSPTNEQFF. The CDR3 DNA reads TGTGCCAGCAGCCCTACCAATGAGCAGTTCTTC.